Listed here is a single TCR beta chain. Antigen: not known. The data were produced by immunoSEQ multiplex PCR, yet TCRdb's version contains in-frame clones alone and is incomplete. Of under 50,000 clones listed, about 88% are singletons. This sample was included in a study of OX40 agonist ivuxolimab in advanced cancers. Study overall: Patients were infused with ivuxolimab every 2 weeks at 0.01 to 10 mg/kg.

General study points: Dosing at 0.1 to 3.0 mg/kg was accompanied by clonal expansion of CD4+ and CD8+ blood T cells by week 6.

Germline trimming cut 7 bases from V and 4 bases from J; bases unmatched to any gene: 11. Germline CDR1 SNHLY, CDR2 FYNNEI. This CDR3 spans 15 amino acids. This TCR derives from an adult with an advanced solid tumor such as melanoma, head and neck, liver or kidney cancer. The specimen was CD4+ or CD8+ T cells sorted from blood, collected in a trial of the OX40 agonist ivuxolimab. The chain employs TRBV2 and TRBJ1-2, with 8 positions matching TRBD1. The CDR3 region is CASISRTGFPYGYTF. The CDR3 DNA reads TGTGCCAGCATCAGCAGGACAGGGTTCCCCTATGGCTACACCTTC. The entire variable domain, with the rest obtained from reference TRBV2 and TRBJ1-2, is as follows: EPEVTQTPSHQVTQMGQEVILRCVPISNHLYFYWYRQILGQKVEFLVSFYNNEISEKSEIFDDQFSVERPDGSNFTLKIRSTKLEDSAMYFCASISRTGFPYGYTFGSGTRLTVV.